This T cell receptor (beta chain) derives from a study of cytomegalovirus exposure and HLA in healthy donors (dated by TCRdb to 2016 to 2017). About the investigation overall: In an earlier analysis of around 540 of the donors, 276 Gb of sequence data and approximately 120 million unique TCR beta sequences from about 180 million T cells were reported. In a later analysis, previously published TCR beta repertoires from 666 donors were re-analyzed and high-resolution HLA genotyping was added so that TCR occurrence patterns could be studied. Donor age, sex, ethnicity and CMV serostatus were compiled alongside the repertoire data. Approximately 300 gigabases of sequencing data and approximately 92 million unique TCR sequences made up an early release that covered approximately 650 HLA-typed donors. The study was designed to test whether signatures of past pathogen exposure could be identified by cataloging public T cell receptors. On average, 235,054 unique TCR beta nucleotide sequences were sequenced per donor among 398 genotyped donors of the cohort, with around 19% of those sequences being non-productive. The number of typed donors differed by locus: about 629-630 for A, B, C, DRB1 and DQB1; 500 to 550 for DQA1; about 600 for DPA1; and roughly 470 for DPB1. The study combined high-throughput TCR immunosequencing, statistical association of individual TCRs with disease status, and machine learning to predict cytomegalovirus infection status. HLA typing included class I and class II loci at four-digit resolution. About five DR-DQ haplotypes were treated as single units for association and clustering because of strong linkage in the cohort. All discovery cohort repertoires had been generated on a single sequencing platform. Rather than using new phenotypic data, the later analysis identified candidate immune exposures from TCR beta sequences and from how often those sequences occurred across donors. The study profiled the T cell repertoires of 500 to 800 subjects by immunosequencing and related them to cytomegalovirus serostatus. In a later genetic analysis, genome-wide SNP genotypes for about 55% of the 666 donors were used, and that subset was treated as a discovery cohort. An earlier analysis of approximately 640 of the donors applied high-throughput TCR beta sequencing to assess whether each TCR beta V gene segment acted as functional or pseudogenic. The genetic ancestry cluster associated with self-reported Caucasian donors included approximately 85% of the roughly 390 genotyped donors. A separate validation cohort of 100 to 150 different subjects was used in addition to the roughly 620-subject first cohort. The paper as a whole reports these results and caveats: A total of fewer than 200 TCR beta chains were listed by the study as associated with cytomegalovirus. The authors suggested that the approach could potentially be extended to other disease states and immunological phenotypes. The sequencing pipeline was judged likely to have produced a cluster of highly shared sequence variants as a technical artifact. In both the original and validation cohorts, the classifier was reported to diagnose cytomegalovirus status with high specificity and sensitivity. Correlated functional status among segregating V segments might be attributable to linkage disequilibrium, but an unknown experimental factor could not be ruled out. When HLA alleles, especially DR and DQ, strongly co-occurred, TCR associations were difficult to assign to individual alleles. Because HLA typing was missing for some donors at each locus, association tests included only the typed subset. In vitro tests confirmed that a few of the cytomegalovirus-associated TCR beta chains recognize cytomegalovirus antigens. For the cohort, immune exposure information was limited to CMV serostatus. In an earlier analysis of roughly 560 of the donors, most TCR beta V segments were observed in productive rearrangements about 90% or about 30% of the time, broadly matching IMGT annotations. A later analysis found that HLA-associated TCR beta chains were more clonally expanded and had lower generation probabilities than equally common non-associated chains. According to a later analysis, TCR association rates differed among HLA loci, with DRB1 alleles showing the most associated TCRs and HLA-C alleles showing the fewest. Because counts were too low, seventeen rarely observed V segments, including chromosome 9 orphons, were excluded from the earlier analysis of fewer than 650 of the donors. A further reported finding was that TCR beta sequences accurately predicted the HLA-A and HLA-B alleles for most subjects in the first cohort. Most TCR sequences were observed very rarely across donors, whereas some public TCRs were present in many individuals. A later genetic analysis reported fewer N-insertions in productive TCRs among donors in an Asian-associated ancestry cluster than the roughly 620-donor mean. A later genetic analysis associated a missense DCLRE1C variant with V-gene and J-gene trimming of TCR beta chains, and an independent cohort replicated the association. According to a later analysis, parvovirus B19, influenza, CMV and Epstein-Barr virus appeared linked to several top co-occurrence clusters. In this cohort, only TCR beta chains were sequenced, and detectable features were limited by the absence of alpha or paired-chain data. At a false discovery rate of 0.05, a later analysis linked about 16,000 TCR beta sequences to specific HLA alleles. Sequencing depth was assumed to be roughly uniform across donors in the presence/absence analyses, though that assumption may not hold. In a later analysis, most CMV-associated TCR beta chains were found to appear HLA-restricted, with HLA associations seemingly driven largely by CMV exposure.

As concerns this clone: Its specific antigen is unknown. There are no base qualities to consult, and no much larger clone falls within one base.

Libraries came from the immunoSEQ multiplex PCR assay. A mixture of 60 forward primers for TCR Vbeta segments and 13 reverse primers for TCR Jbeta segments was used in the multiplex PCR. Amplification of the CDR3 region of rearranged TCR beta genes was performed with a multiplex PCR assay on genomic DNA. The amplified TCR beta libraries were sequenced on the Illumina HiSeq System as 87-base-pair reads. The paper's data handling went like this. A later analysis counted about 76 million unique TCR beta chains across the roughly 700 repertoires, and roughly 9.9 million of these chains were shared by at least two donors. A nearest-neighbor algorithm error-corrected the raw reads and collapsed the reads into unique sequences, merging closely related sequences to remove PCR and sequencing errors. Alignment of CDR3 sequences to IMGT reference sequences was used to assign V, D and J gene segments. Each retained sequence needed at least a six-nucleotide match to both a V gene segment and a J gene segment. A rearrangement was called productive if the CDR3 had no stop codons and remained in frame with V and J, and every other rearrangement was called non-productive. CDR3 was defined according to IMGT convention as the region running from the second conserved V-encoded cysteine to the conserved J-encoded phenylalanine. In an earlier analysis of 500 to 650 of the donors, sequences lacking an unambiguous match to a single V gene segment were excluded. An earlier analysis of about 600 of the donors called V segments functional above 56.7% productive rearrangements and segregating when the between-donor standard deviation exceeded 5%. A statistical classification framework was developed to diagnose cytomegalovirus status using the catalog of TCR beta chain sequences. In a later analysis, TCR nucleotide sequences were compared against IMGT/GENE-DB human TR gene sequences so that V and J genes could be assigned. A later analysis assigned CDR3 sequences and most-parsimonious VDJ recombination scenarios with the TCRdist pipeline. In a later analysis, each TCR beta chain was defined by its CDR3 amino acid sequence together with its V-gene family, and reads lacking a unique V-gene family were excluded. As a way to deal with suspected cross-contamination and a sequencing artifact, a later analysis dropped over 550 nucleotide sequences that were highly shared and had low generation probability. A later analysis calculated a clonal expansion index for each public chain from normalized within-repertoire ranks of inferred template counts. Generation probabilities in a later analysis came from a VDJ recombination model fitted to out-of-frame rearrangements, and those results were checked against IGoR. A later analysis scored TCR-TCR, TCR-HLA and TCR-CMV co-occurrence with hypergeometric tests, applying a repertoire-size bias correction to TCR pairs. In a later analysis, false discovery rates were estimated by permuting HLA or CMV assignments 20 times. In a later analysis, co-occurring TCRs were grouped using DBSCAN, with TCRdist sequence similarity added in when clustering inside HLA-allele-positive subsets. Co-occurrence clustering excluded repertoires with fewer than 30,000 or more than 120,000 public chains, plus five with anomalous nucleotide sharing. TCRdb stores this immuneACCESS table with in-frame sequences only. Part of the clones is absent; in the studies checked, under half of the shortfall reflects unresolved V genes, and no reason is known for the rest. V and J calls plus clone size are reproduced from that table; the DNA served to infer D and trimming. The sample table records about 93,000 clones; roughly four fifths of these occur just once. Jointly, the top ten make up 3.5% to 4% of the sample.

In total, fewer than 750 healthy bone marrow donors made up the cohort. Cohort members were all nominally healthy when sampled, although unrecorded immune exposures were likely present. The donor tested CMV seronegative and was one of the 352 seronegative cohort members. Every donor gave a peripheral blood sample, and the peripheral blood mononuclear cells from that sample were used for TCR beta sequencing. The Qiagen DNeasy Blood Extraction Kit was used to extract genomic DNA from the blood cell samples. What was sequenced was PBMCs. This receptor was obtained from a man aged 50 or older in good health and CMV-seronegative.

The base sequence is TGTGCCAGCAGCTTAGTATTGAGTGAGACTTCTGGCACAGATACGCAGTATTTT. Its coded protein is CASSLVLSETSGTDTQYF. This chain is built from TRBV7-8 and TRBJ2-3; no D gene is confidently identified. Deletion took 1 base off V and 1 base off J, with a span of 18 bases between the germline ends. Taken from the germline V gene, the CDR1 and CDR2 loops are SGHVS and FQNEAQ. Taken from cysteine to phenylalanine, the CDR3 has 18 residues. Left in the record is the CDR3 DNA by itself, 54 bases read in frame from the first base.